This T cell receptor (beta chain) was captured in a study of post-analysis software for immune sequencing data. Study-level findings and limits: People with multiple sclerosis had a significantly lower normalized Chao1 diversity than controls did. The five TRBV segments detected at higher frequency in patients than in controls included TRBV5-6, TRBV5-1 and TRBV20-1.

Turning to this clonotype: Its cognate antigen is unknown.

The V and J ends lost 2 bases and 6 bases, in that order; junction bases with no gene match: 3. Germline V gene data show CDR1 as LGHDT and CDR2 as YNNKEL (reference sequence). This CDR3 is 15 amino acids long. TCR beta cDNA libraries had unique molecular identifiers. TCRdb processed the PCR reads anew with MiXCR; each CDR3 protein has one entry. The table shows 400,000 to 500,000 distinct CDR3 sequences, with 35% to 45% occurring only once. The TCR sequence derives from a girl aged 2 to 10 with multiple sclerosis. The V call is TRBV3-1, the J call TRBJ1-6; 8 bases are a match to TRBD1. The sequenced sample consisted of blood. CDR3 bases: TGTGCCAGCAGCCAAAATACAGGGGGTAATTCACCCCTCCACTTT. This encodes CASSQNTGGNSPLHF. Variable domain in full (rest from reference TRBV3-1 and TRBJ1-6): DTAVSQTPKYLVTQMGNDKSIKCEQNLGHDTMYWYKQDSKKFLKIMFSYNNKELIINETVPNRFSPKSPDKAHLNLHINSLELGDSAVYFCASSQNTGGNSPLHFGNGTRLTVT.